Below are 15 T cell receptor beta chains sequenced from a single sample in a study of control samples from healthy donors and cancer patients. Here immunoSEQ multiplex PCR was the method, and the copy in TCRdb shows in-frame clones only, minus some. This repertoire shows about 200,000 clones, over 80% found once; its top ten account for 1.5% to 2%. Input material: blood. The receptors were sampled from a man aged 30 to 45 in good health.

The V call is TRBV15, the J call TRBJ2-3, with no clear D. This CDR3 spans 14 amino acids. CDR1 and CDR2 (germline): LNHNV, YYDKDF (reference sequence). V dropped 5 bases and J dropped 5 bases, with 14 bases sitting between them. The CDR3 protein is CATSVGFSKDTQYF. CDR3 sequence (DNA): TGTGCCACCAGCGTGGGGTTTTCCAAAGATACGCAGTATTTT.

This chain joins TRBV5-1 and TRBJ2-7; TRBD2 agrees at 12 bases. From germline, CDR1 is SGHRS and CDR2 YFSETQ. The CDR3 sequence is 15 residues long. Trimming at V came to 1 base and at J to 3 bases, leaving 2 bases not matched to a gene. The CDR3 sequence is CASSLLAGGDYEQYF. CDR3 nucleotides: TGCGCCAGCAGCTTGCTAGCGGGGGGGGACTACGAGCAGTACTTC.

DNA for the CDR3: TGTGCCAGCAGTTACCAGAAGGGTAGCAATCAGCCCCAGCATTTT. Its protein product is CASSYQKGSNQPQHF. The chain carries TRBV6-5 and TRBJ1-5; D gene unclear. Trimming pared 2 bases from V and 0 bases from J, leaving 8 bases between. There are 15 residues in the CDR3. Per germline, CDR1 MNHEY and CDR2 SVGAGI.

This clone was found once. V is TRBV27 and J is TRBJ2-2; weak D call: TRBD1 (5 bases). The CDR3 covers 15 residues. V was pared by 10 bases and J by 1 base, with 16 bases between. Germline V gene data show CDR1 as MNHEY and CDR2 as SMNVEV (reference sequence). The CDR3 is CAKTPGQGNTGELFF. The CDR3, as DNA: TGTGCCAAAACTCCCGGGCAGGGGAACACCGGGGAGCTGTTTTTT.

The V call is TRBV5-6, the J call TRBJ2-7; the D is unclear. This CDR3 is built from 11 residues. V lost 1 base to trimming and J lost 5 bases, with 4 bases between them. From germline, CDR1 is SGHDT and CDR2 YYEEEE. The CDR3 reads CASSLNHEQYF. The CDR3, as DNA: TGTGCCAGCAGCTTGAACCACGAGCAGTACTTC.

As DNA, the CDR3 is TGTGCCAGCAGTTGGTCAGGGGGCTCTGGAAACACCATATATTTT. Translated: CASSWSGGSGNTIYF. The chain links TRBV6-5 to TRBJ1-3, with 7 nucleotides matching TRBD1. The CDR3 loop spans 15 amino acids. V trimming: 4 bases; J trimming: 0 bases; junction bases outside the gene matches: 3. Germline CDR1 and CDR2: MNHEY and SVGAGI.

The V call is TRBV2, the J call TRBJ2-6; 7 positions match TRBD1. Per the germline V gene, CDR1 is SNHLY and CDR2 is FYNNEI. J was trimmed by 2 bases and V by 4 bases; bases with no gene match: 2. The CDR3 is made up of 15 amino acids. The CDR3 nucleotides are TGTGCCAGCAGTGGACAGGGCACTGGGGCCAACGTCCTGACTTTC. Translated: CASSGQGTGANVLTF. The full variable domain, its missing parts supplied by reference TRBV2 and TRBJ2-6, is EPEVTQTPSHQVTQMGQEVILRCVPISNHLYFYWYRQILGQKVEFLVSFYNNEISEKSEIFDDQFSVERPDGSNFTLKIRSTKLEDSAMYFCASSGQGTGANVLTFGAGSRLTVL.

DNA of the CDR3: TGTGCCAGCAGCTTAGCGGGGGCAGGGGGCTTTGATGGCTACACCTTC. Translated: CASSLAGAGGFDGYTF. This chain joins TRBV7-8 and TRBJ1-2, with TRBD1 identical over 8 bases. The CDR3 totals 16 residues. Germline lookup yields CDR1 SGHVS and CDR2 FQNEAQ. The J segment lost 6 bases and the V segment lost 0 bases, leaving 9 bases of the junction unmatched.

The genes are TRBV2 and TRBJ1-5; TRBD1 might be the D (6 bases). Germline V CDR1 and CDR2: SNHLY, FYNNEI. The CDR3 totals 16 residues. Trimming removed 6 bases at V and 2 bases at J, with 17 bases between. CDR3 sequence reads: CASSPDRNRGNQPQHF. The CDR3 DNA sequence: TGTGCCAGCAGCCCGGACAGAAATAGAGGCAATCAGCCCCAGCATTTT.

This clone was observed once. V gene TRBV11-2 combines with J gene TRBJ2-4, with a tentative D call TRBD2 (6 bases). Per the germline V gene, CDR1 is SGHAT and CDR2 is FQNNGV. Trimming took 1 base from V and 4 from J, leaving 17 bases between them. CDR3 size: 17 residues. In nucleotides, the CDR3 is TGTGCCAGCAGCTTAGGCTCTCGGTCGCGGGAAAAAAACATTCAGTACTTC. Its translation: CASSLGSRSREKNIQYF.

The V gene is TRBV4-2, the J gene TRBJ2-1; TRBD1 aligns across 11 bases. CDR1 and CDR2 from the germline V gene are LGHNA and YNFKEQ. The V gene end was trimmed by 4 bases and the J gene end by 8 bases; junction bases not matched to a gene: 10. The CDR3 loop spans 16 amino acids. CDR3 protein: CASSRTRGQGVDEQFF. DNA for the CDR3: TGTGCCAGCAGCCGGACTCGGGGACAGGGGGTCGATGAGCAGTTCTTC.

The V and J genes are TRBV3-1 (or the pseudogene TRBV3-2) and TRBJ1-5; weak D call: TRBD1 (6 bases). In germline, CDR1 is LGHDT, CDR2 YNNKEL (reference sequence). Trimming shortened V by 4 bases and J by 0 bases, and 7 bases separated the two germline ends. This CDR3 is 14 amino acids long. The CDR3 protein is CASSPGDSNQPQHF. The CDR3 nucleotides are TGTGCCAGCAGCCCAGGGGATAGCAATCAGCCCCAGCATTTT.

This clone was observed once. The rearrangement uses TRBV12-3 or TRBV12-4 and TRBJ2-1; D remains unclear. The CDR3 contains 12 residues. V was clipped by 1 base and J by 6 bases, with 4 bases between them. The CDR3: CASSLDANEQFF. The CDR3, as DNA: TGTGCCAGCAGTTTAGATGCCAATGAGCAGTTCTTC.

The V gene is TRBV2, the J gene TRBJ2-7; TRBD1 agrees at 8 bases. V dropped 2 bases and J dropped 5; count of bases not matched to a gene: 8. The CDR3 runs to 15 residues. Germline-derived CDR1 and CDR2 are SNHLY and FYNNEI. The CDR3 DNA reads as TGTGCCAGCAGTGAAAGAGGACAGGGTCACAACGAGCAGTACTTC. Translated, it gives CASSERGQGHNEQYF. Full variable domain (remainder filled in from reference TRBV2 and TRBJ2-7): EPEVTQTPSHQVTQMGQEVILRCVPISNHLYFYWYRQILGQKVEFLVSFYNNEISEKSEIFDDQFSVERPDGSNFTLKIRSTKLEDSAMYFCASSERGQGHNEQYFGPGTRLTVT.

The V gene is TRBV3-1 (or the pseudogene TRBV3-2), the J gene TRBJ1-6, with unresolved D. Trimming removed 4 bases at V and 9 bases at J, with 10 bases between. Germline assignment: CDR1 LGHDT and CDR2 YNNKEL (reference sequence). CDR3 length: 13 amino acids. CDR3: CASSRELVSPLHF. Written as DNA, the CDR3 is TGTGCCAGCAGCCGGGAGTTAGTTTCACCCCTCCACTTT.